Sequencing of this T cell receptor beta chain was carried out in a study of beta chain features in type 1 diabetes. This clone turned up a few times. Its antigen is not identified. Every bit of the isolated RNA underwent reverse transcription, so sequencing read expressed TCRB transcripts. Some clones are missing from TCRdb's copy, which holds only in-frame ones; the method was immunoSEQ multiplex PCR. Of about 170,000 clones listed, almost 8% are singletons. Notes on the study in general: Relative to healthy donors, patients appeared to have naive, central memory and Treg TCRB repertoires that were more similar. In every one of the four CD4+ subsets, TCRB CDR3s were moderately but significantly shorter in Type 1 diabetes patients.

Germline V gene data show CDR1 as MNHEY and CDR2 as SVGAGI. V lost 6 bases and J lost 3; bases outside the gene matches: 2. The CDR3 contains 14 residues. The TCR originated in a man between 18 and 29 years old with type 1 diabetes. Sequences were obtained from central memory CD4+ T cells from blood. This chain joins TRBV6-5 and TRBJ1-4, with 9 bases lining up with TRBD1. The CDR3 sequence: CASSRQGANEKLFF. The CDR3 DNA reads TGTGCCAGCAGCCGACAGGGGGCTAATGAAAAACTGTTTTTT.